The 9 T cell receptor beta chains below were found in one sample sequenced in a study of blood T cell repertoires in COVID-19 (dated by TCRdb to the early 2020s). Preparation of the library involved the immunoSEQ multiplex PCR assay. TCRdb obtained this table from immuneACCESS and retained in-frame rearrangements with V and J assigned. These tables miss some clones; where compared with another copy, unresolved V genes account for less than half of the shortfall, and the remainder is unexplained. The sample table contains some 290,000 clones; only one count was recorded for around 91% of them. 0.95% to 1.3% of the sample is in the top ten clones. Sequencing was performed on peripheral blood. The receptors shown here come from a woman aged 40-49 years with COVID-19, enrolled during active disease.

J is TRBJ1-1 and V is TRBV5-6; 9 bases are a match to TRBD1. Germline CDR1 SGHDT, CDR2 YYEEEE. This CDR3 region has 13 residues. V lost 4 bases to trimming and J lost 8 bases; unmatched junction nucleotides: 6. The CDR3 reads CASSPTGGAEAFF. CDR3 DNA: TGTGCCAGCAGCCCTACAGGGGGCGCAGAAGCTTTCTTT. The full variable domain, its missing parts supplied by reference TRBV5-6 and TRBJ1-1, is DAGVTQSPTHLIKTRGQQVTLRCSPKSGHDTVSWYQQALGQGPQFIFQYYEEEERQRGNFPDRFSGHQFPNYSSELNVNALLLGDSALYLCASSPTGGAEAFFGQGTRLTVV.

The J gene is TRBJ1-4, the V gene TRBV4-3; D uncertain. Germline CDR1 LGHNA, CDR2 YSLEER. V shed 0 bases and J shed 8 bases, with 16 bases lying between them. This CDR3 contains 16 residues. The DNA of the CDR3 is TGCGCCAGCAGCCAAGATTTTCGGGGAGGAAGGGAAAAACTGTTTTTT. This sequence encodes CASSQDFRGGREKLFF.

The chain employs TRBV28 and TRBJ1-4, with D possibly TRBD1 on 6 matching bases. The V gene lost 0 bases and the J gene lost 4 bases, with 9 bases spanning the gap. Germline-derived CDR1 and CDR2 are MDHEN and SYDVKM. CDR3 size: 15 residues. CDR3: CASSLWRGSNEKLFF. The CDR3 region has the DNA TGTGCCAGCAGTTTATGGAGGGGGAGTAATGAAAAACTGTTTTTT. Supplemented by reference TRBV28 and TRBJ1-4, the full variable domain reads DVKVTQSSRYLVKRTGEKVFLECVQDMDHENMFWYRQDPGLGLRLIYFSYDVKMKEKGDIPEGYSVSREKKERFSLILESASTNQTSMYLCASSLWRGSNEKLFFGSGTQLSVL.

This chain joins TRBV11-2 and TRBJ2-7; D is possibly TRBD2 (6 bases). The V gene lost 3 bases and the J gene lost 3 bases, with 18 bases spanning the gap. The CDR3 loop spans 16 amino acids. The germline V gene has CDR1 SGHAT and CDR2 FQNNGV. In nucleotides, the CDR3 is TGTGCCAGCAGCTTTCTACCCGGAGGGGCTGGCTACGAGCAGTACTTC. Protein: CASSFLPGGAGYEQYF.

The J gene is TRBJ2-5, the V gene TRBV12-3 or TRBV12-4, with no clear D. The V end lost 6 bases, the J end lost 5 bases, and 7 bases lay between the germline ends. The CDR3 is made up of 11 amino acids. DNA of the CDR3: TGTGCCAGCAGGTCTGCGGAGACCCAGTACTTC. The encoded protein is CASRSAETQYF.

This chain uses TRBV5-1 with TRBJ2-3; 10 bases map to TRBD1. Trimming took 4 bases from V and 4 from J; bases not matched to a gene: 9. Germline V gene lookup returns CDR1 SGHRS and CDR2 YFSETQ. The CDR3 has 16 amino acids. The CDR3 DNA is TGCGCCAGCAGCCGACTTTTGACAGGGGGCGCAGATACGCAGTATTTT. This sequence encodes CASSRLLTGGADTQYF.

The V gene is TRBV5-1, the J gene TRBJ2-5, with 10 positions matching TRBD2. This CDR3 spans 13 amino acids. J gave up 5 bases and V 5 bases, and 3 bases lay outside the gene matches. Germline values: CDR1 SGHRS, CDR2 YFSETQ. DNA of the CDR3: TGCGCCAGCAGGGCTAGCGGGAGTGAGACCCAGTACTTC. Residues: CASRASGSETQYF. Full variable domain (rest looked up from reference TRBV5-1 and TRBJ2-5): KAGVTQTPRYLIKTRGQQVTLSCSPISGHRSVSWYQQTPGQGLQFLFEYFSETQRNKGNFPGRFSGRQFSNSRSEMNVSTLELGDSALYLCASRASGSETQYFGPGTRLLVL.

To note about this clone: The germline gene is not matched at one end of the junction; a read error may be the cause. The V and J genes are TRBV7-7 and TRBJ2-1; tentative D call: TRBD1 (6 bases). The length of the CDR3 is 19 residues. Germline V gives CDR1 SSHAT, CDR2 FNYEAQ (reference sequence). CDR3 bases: TGTGCTAGCAGCTTAAGTCACCCCCCCCCACAGGGACCAAACAATGAGCAGTTCTTC. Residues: CASSLSHPPPQGPNNEQFF.

CDR3 coding DNA: TGCAGCGTTGGGAAGGGAGCGGGGGACACCGGGGAGCTGTTTTTT. It is translated as CSVGKGAGDTGELFF. This chain joins TRBV29-1 and TRBJ2-2, with 8 bases identical to TRBD2. The V gene end was trimmed by 4 bases and the J gene end by 3 bases; junction bases not matched to a gene: 7. The germline V gene encodes CDR1 SQVTM and CDR2 ANQGSEA. There are 15 residues in the CDR3.